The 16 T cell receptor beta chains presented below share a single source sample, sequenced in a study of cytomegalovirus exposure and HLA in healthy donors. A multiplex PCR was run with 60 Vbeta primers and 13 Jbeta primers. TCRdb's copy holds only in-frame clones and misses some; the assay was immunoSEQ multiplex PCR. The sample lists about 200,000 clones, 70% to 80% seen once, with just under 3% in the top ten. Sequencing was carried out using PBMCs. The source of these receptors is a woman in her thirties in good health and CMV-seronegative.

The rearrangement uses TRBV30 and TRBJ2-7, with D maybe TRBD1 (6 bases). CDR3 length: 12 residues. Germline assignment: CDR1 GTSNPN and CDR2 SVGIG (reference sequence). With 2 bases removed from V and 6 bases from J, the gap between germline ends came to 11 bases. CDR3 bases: TGTGCCTGGAGTTACAGGGCGGCCGAGCAGTACTTC. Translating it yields CAWSYRAAEQYF.

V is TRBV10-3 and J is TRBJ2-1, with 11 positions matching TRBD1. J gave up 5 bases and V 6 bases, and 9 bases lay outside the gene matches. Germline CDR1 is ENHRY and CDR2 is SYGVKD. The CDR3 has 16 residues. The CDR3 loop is CAISADRGLHNNEQFF. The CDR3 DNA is TGTGCCATCAGCGCGGACAGGGGGCTTCATAACAATGAGCAGTTCTTC.

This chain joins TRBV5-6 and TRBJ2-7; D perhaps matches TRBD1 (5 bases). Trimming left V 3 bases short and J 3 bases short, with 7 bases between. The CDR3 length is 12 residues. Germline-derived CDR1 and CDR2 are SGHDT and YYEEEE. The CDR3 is CASSYTGYEQYF. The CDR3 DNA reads TGTGCCAGCAGCTACACAGGCTACGAGCAGTACTTC. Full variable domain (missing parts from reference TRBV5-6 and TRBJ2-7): DAGVTQSPTHLIKTRGQQVTLRCSPKSGHDTVSWYQQALGQGPQFIFQYYEEEERQRGNFPDRFSGHQFPNYSSELNVNALLLGDSALYLCASSYTGYEQYFGPGTRLTVT.

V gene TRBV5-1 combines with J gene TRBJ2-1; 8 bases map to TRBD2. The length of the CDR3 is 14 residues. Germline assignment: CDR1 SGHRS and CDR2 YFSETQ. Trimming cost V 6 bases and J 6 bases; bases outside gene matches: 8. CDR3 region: CASTIAGPVNEQFF. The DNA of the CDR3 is TGCGCCAGCACTATAGCGGGGCCGGTCAATGAGCAGTTCTTC.

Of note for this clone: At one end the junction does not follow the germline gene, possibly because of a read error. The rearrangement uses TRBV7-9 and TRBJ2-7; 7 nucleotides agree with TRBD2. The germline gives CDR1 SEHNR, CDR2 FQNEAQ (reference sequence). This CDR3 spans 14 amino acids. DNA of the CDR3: TGTTCCAGCAGCTTATTCGGCGGGAGTCCCGAGCAGTACTTC. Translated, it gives CSSSLFGGSPEQYF. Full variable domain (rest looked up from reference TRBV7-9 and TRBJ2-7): DTGVSQNPRHKITKRGQNVTFRCDPISEHNRLYWYRQTLGQGPEFLTYFQNEAQLEKSRLLSDRFSAERPKGSFSTLEIQRTEQGDSAMYLCSSSLFGGSPEQYFGPGTRLTVT.

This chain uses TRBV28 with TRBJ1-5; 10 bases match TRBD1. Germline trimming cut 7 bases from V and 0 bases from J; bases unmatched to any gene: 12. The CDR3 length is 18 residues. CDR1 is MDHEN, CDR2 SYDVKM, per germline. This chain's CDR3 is CASNPGQGGANSNQPQHF. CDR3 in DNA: TGTGCCAGCAACCCAGGACAGGGGGGCGCAAATAGCAATCAGCCCCAGCATTTT.

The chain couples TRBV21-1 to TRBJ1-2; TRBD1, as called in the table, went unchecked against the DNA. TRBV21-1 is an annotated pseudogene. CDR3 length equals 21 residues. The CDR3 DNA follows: TGTGCCAGCAGCACGCTCAGGCATACAGGGCACCATGTCGCCCCTAACTATGGCTACACCTTC. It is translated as CASSTLRHTGHHVAPNYGYTF.

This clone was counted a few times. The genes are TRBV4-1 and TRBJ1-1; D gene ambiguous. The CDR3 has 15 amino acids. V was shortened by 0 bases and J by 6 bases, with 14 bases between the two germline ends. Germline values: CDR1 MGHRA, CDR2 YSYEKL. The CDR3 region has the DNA TGCGCCAGCAGCCAAGATGCGGTTTTCAGCGCTGAAGCTTTCTTT. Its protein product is CASSQDAVFSAEAFF.

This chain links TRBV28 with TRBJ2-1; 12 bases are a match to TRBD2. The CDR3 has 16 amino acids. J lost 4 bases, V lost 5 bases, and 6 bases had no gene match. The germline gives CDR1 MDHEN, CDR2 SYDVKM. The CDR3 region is CASSELAGGFYNEQFF. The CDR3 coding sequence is TGTGCCAGCAGTGAACTAGCGGGGGGATTTTACAATGAGCAGTTCTTC.

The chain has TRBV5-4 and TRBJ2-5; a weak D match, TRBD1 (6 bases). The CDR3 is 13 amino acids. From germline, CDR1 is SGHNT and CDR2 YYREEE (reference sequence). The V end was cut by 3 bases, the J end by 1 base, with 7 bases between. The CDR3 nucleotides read TGTGCCAGCAGCTGGACAGCCCAAGAGACCCAGTACTTC. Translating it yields CASSWTAQETQYF.

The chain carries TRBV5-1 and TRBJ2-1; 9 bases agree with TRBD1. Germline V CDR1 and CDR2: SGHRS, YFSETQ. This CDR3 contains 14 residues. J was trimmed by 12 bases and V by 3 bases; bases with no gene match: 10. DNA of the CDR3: TGCGCCAGCAGCTCGGGACAGGGAGGGTCGTGGCAGTTCTTC. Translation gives CASSSGQGGSWQFF.

The CDR3: CASSYHGLEVYEQYF. CDR3 bases: TGTGCCAGCAGTTACCACGGACTAGAGGTTTACGAGCAGTACTTC. The chain couples TRBV6-5 to TRBJ2-7; TRBD2 matches 7 bases. Trimming cost V 2 bases and J 4 bases; bases outside gene matches: 8. Germline V CDR1 and CDR2: MNHEY, SVGAGI. The CDR3 totals 15 residues.

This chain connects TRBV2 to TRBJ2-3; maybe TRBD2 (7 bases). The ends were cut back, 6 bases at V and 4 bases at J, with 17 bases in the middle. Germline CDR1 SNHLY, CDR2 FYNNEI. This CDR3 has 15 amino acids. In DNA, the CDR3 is TGTGCCAGCAGGGGGTCTGGGGGGGCCGCAGATACGCAGTATTTT. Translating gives CASRGSGGAADTQYF.

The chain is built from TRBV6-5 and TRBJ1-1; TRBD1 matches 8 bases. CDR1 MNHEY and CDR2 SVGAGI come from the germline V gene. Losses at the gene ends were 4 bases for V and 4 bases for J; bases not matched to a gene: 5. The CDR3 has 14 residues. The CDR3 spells CASSSGQGATEAFF. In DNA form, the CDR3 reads TGTGCCAGCAGTTCCGGGCAGGGGGCCACTGAAGCTTTCTTT.

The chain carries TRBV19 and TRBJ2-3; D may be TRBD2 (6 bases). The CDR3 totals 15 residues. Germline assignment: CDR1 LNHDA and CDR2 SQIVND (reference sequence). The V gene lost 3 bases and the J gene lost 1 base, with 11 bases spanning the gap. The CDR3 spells CASSIWIAGTDTQYF. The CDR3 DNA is TGTGCCAGTAGTATCTGGATAGCGGGCACAGATACGCAGTATTTT.

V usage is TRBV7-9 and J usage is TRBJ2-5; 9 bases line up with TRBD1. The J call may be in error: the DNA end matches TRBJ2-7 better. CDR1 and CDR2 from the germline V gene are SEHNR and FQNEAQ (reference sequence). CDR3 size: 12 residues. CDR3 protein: CATGTGFYEQYF. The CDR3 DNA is TGTGCCACCGGGACAGGGTTCTACGAGCAGTACTTC.